The subject of this entry is one T cell receptor (beta chain). The antigen remains unidentified. TCRdb independently ran MiXCR on the RT-PCR reads; one entry per CDR3 protein. The sample contains under 850,000 distinct CDR3 sequences, 15% to 20% of which appear only once. The record originates from a study of response to subunit inactivated influenza vaccine. Findings and limits, study-wide: The authors suggested that few new T cells are recruited per seasonal influenza vaccination.

The receptor was isolated from a middle-aged man who received an inactivated influenza vaccine. Sequenced here: PBMCs from blood, sampled roughly 5 days after vaccination.

CDR3 residues: CASSLGGKRSGANVLTF. As DNA, the CDR3 is TGTGCCAGCAGTTTAGGGGGGAAACGCTCTGGGGCCAACGTCCTGACTTTC. This chain uses TRBV27 with TRBJ2-6, with TRBD2 as a possible D gene (6 bases). Germline V CDR1 and CDR2: MNHEY, SMNVEV (reference sequence). V was pared by 2 bases and J by 0 bases, with 11 bases between. The CDR3 covers 17 residues.